This T cell receptor beta chain was recorded in a study of CD8 T cells in ankylosing spondylitis. Study outcomes and limitations: The study identified a TCR beta motif of under 10 highly homologous variants that appeared characteristic of ankylosing spondylitis blood.

Via MiXCR, TCRdb re-called the 5' RACE reads, giving one row per CDR3 protein. Of some 200,000 distinct CDR3 sequences in the sample, about 13% were seen once. As for this clonotype: Its antigen is undetermined.

V dropped 1 base and J dropped 4 bases, with 11 bases sitting between them. From germline, CDR1 is SGDLS and CDR2 YYNGEE. The CDR3 consists of 14 residues. Sequenced material: blood, either unsorted or a sorted T cell fraction (not recorded which). The origin of this receptor is a male donor with ankylosing spondylitis or in good health (not recorded which). The chain joins TRBV9 to TRBJ1-1; weak D call: TRBD1 (5 bases). The CDR3 reads CASSVQGFSTEAFF. Written as DNA, the CDR3 is TGTGCCAGCAGCGTACAGGGTTTTAGCACTGAAGCTTTCTTT.